These 11 T cell receptor beta chains came from one sample sequenced in a study of blood T cell repertoires in COVID-19. Profiled with immunoSEQ multiplex PCR; TCRdb holds only in-frame clones, not every one. In the table there are roughly 160,000 clones, approximately 88% of which are singletons. The source material was peripheral blood. These TCRs come from a man aged 18-30 years with active or convalescent COVID-19.

This chain links TRBV27 with TRBJ1-4; 11 bases agree with TRBD1. The CDR3 sequence is 17 residues long. Per germline, CDR1 MNHEY and CDR2 SMNVEV (reference sequence). With 6 bases clipped from V and 3 bases from J, the junction kept 9 bases outside the gene matches. CDR3 region: CASSRGTGGMPNEKLFF. CDR3 sequence (DNA): TGTGCCAGCAGCCGAGGGACAGGGGGAATGCCTAATGAAAAACTGTTTTTT.

J is TRBJ2-5 and V is TRBV29-1; 7 bases agree with TRBD2. V lost 4 bases to trimming and J lost 2 bases; unmatched junction nucleotides: 7. This CDR3 has 14 residues. Germline lookup yields CDR1 SQVTM and CDR2 ANQGSEA. The DNA of the CDR3 is TGCAGCGTTGGGGTGGGAGGGCCACAAGAGACCCAGTACTTC. Protein sequence: CSVGVGGPQETQYF.

V and J are TRBV11-3 and TRBJ2-1; the D is unclear. Germline loops: CDR1 SGHNT, CDR2 YENEEA. The CDR3 runs to 15 residues. V gave up 0 bases and J gave up 6 bases, with 12 bases separating them. CDR3 bases: TGTGCCAGCAGCTTAGATGGAGAGCCCCTCAATGAGCAGTTCTTC. This gives the protein CASSLDGEPLNEQFF.

The rearrangement links TRBV6-5 to TRBJ2-3; the match to TRBD2 covers 9 bases. The V gene end was trimmed by 6 bases and the J gene end by 1 base; junction bases not matched to a gene: 2. The CDR3 spans 14 residues. Germline CDR1 MNHEY, CDR2 SVGAGI. The CDR3, as DNA: TGTGCCAGCAGGGCTAGCGGGGGCACAGATACGCAGTATTTT. It specifies CASRASGGTDTQYF.

The chain combines TRBV24-1 with TRBJ2-5, with D uncertain. There are 15 residues in the CDR3. Trimming took 0 bases from V and 5 from J, leaving 12 bases between them. The germline CDR1 and CDR2 sequences are KGHDR and SFDVKD. The CDR3 is CATSDLGRLRETQYF. CDR3 nucleotide sequence: TGTGCCACCAGTGATTTGGGCAGATTGAGGGAGACCCAGTACTTC.

V and J are TRBV4-1 and TRBJ2-1; perhaps TRBD2 as D (5 bases). CDR1 is MGHRA and CDR2 is YSYEKL in the germline V gene. This CDR3 has 15 amino acids. V lost 1 base to trimming and J lost 4 bases, with 11 bases between them. CDR3 sequence: CASSQVTDSYNEQFF. As DNA, the CDR3 is TGCGCCAGCAGCCAAGTTACGGACTCATACAATGAGCAGTTCTTC.

This chain uses TRBV7-2 with TRBJ2-1; 14 positions match TRBD2. The CDR3 has 16 amino acids. The V segment lost 4 bases and the J segment 9 bases; nucleotides outside the gene matches: 8. Per germline, CDR1 SGHTA and CDR2 FQGNSA. CDR3 DNA: TGTGCCAGCAGCTCGCGTCCGGGACTAGCGGGAGTTGAGCAGTTCTTC. Amino acid sequence: CASSSRPGLAGVEQFF.

This chain connects TRBV7-2 to TRBJ2-3; TRBD1 might be the D (7 bases). Germline V gene data show CDR1 as SGHTA and CDR2 as FQGNSA. The CDR3 contains 19 residues. Trimming cost V 1 base and J 3 bases, with 23 bases left between them. CDR3 sequence (DNA): TGTGCCAGCAGCTTAGATTGGCGGGACAGTTACGAGCCTACAGATACGCAGTATTTT. It specifies CASSLDWRDSYEPTDTQYF. The full variable domain, its missing parts supplied by reference TRBV7-2 and TRBJ2-3, is GAGVSQSPSNKVTEKGKDVELRCDPISGHTALYWYRQSLGQGLEFLIYFQGNSAPDKSGLPSDRFSAERTGGSVSTLTIQRTQQEDSAVYLCASSLDWRDSYEPTDTQYFGPGTRLTVL.

J is TRBJ1-6 and V is TRBV6-4; a weak D match, TRBD1 (5 bases). Germline V gene lookup returns CDR1 MRHNA and CDR2 SNTAGT. V lost 9 bases and J 5 bases, leaving 11 bases between the germline ends. This CDR3 contains 13 residues. The CDR3 reads CASVADNNSPLHF. Here the CDR3 DNA reads TGTGCCAGTGTGGCGGACAATAATTCACCCCTCCACTTT.

The genes are TRBV7-2 and TRBJ1-3, with D uncertain. Germline lookup yields CDR1 SGHTA and CDR2 FQGNSA. This CDR3 contains 15 residues. The germline V and J ends were trimmed by 5 bases and 0 bases, with 11 bases remaining between them. Written as DNA, the CDR3 is TGTGCCAGCAGCCCCCCCCTTAGCTCTGGAAACACCATATATTTT. Translated, it gives CASSPPLSSGNTIYF.

The CDR3, as DNA: TGTGCCAGTAGTATTAACTACAATGAGCAGTTCTTC. Amino acids: CASSINYNEQFF. V and J are TRBV19 and TRBJ2-1, with D uncertain. Trimming cost V 3 bases and J 3 bases, with 3 bases left between them. CDR3 length: 12 residues. Germline assignment: CDR1 LNHDA and CDR2 SQIVND (reference sequence).